These 25 T cell receptor beta chains originate from one sample sequenced in a study of graft-versus-host responses after intestinal transplantation. These receptors have no known antigen. Data came from immunoSEQ multiplex PCR; TCRdb stores just in-frame clones and leaves some out. The repertoire includes some 97,000 clones, roughly nine tenths of them detected once, and over 0.95% sits in the top ten. Sample: unstimulated CD4+ T cells sorted from spleen or lymph node cells, taken before transplant. Every receptor here comes from a human donor who was the organ donor for an intestinal transplant.

The rearrangement links TRBV2 to TRBJ2-7; no clear D gene. The CDR3 spans 14 residues. Trimming took 4 bases from V and 1 from J, leaving 11 bases between them. Germline V gene data show CDR1 as SNHLY and CDR2 as FYNNEI. In DNA form, the CDR3 reads TGTGCCAGCAGTGTAAGGGTAAGGTCCTACGAGCAGTACTTC. Its protein product is CASSVRVRSYEQYF.

The gene calls are TRBV6-1 and TRBJ1-2; 7 bases line up with TRBD1. V lost 6 bases to trimming and J lost 0 bases; unmatched junction nucleotides: 4. Germline V gene lookup returns CDR1 MNHNS and CDR2 SASEGT. The CDR3 runs to 14 residues. In nucleotides, the CDR3 is TGTGCCAGCAGAATGACAGGGACTAACTATGGCTACACCTTC. Its protein product is CASRMTGTNYGYTF.

The rearrangement joins TRBV27 to TRBJ1-2; D is unclear. Per germline, CDR1 MNHEY and CDR2 SMNVEV (reference sequence). The CDR3 is 17 amino acids. Deletions cut 8 bases from V and 3 bases from J, with 25 bases between. CDR3 in DNA: TGTGCCAGCTCAGTATACAGACACATGAACTCAGACTATGGCTACACCTTC. It codes for CASSVYRHMNSDYGYTF.

This chain joins TRBV15 and TRBJ1-2; a possible D gene is TRBD1 (6 bases). CDR1 is LNHNV and CDR2 is YYDKDF in the germline V gene (reference sequence). The length of the CDR3 is 15 residues. Trimming took off 1 base at V and 4 bases at J, with 13 bases between the two ends. CDR3 nucleotide sequence: TGTGCCACCAGCAGAGGTTCTCAGGGGCCCTATGGCTACACCTTC. Residues: CATSRGSQGPYGYTF.

The chain has TRBV5-1 and TRBJ1-1; the match to TRBD1 covers 9 bases. With 4 bases clipped from V and 4 bases from J, the junction kept 8 bases outside the gene matches. Germline loops: CDR1 SGHRS, CDR2 YFSETQ. CDR3 length: 15 residues. CDR3 sequence (DNA): TGCGCCAGCAGCACGGACAGGGGAACGGGCACTGAAGCTTTCTTT. It encodes CASSTDRGTGTEAFF.

This clone was observed once. The chain carries TRBV4-1 and TRBJ2-3; TRBD2 is a possible D gene (7 bases). Deletions cut 3 bases from V and 4 bases from J, with 17 bases between. The CDR3 has 16 residues. Germline values: CDR1 MGHRA, CDR2 YSYEKL. The DNA for the CDR3 is TGCGCCAGCAGCCACCAAAACACGGGGGGCTCAGATACGCAGTATTTT. Protein: CASSHQNTGGSDTQYF.

This rearrangement joins TRBV9 to TRBJ2-2; the D gene is possibly TRBD2 (6 bases). The germline V gene encodes CDR1 SGDLS and CDR2 YYNGEE. This CDR3 contains 18 residues. The V gene lost 1 base and the J gene lost 0 bases, with 16 bases spanning the gap. Here the CDR3 reads CASSVRPPGDANTGELFF. In DNA, the CDR3 is TGTGCCAGCAGCGTACGTCCTCCGGGGGACGCGAACACCGGGGAGCTGTTTTTT.

This clone occurred once. The V and J genes are TRBV5-4 and TRBJ1-2; 9 bases line up with TRBD1. This CDR3 region has 15 residues. V dropped 4 bases and J dropped 4; count of bases not matched to a gene: 8. From germline, CDR1 is SGHNT and CDR2 YYREEE (reference sequence). The CDR3 is CASSHTGGGSYGYTF. In DNA, the CDR3 is TGTGCCAGCAGCCACACAGGGGGCGGAAGCTATGGCTACACCTTC.

The CDR3 here is CASNTGVGEQYF. Here the CDR3 DNA reads TGTGCCAGTAACACCGGGGTGGGTGAGCAGTACTTC. V usage is TRBV6-1 and J usage is TRBJ2-7, with D perhaps TRBD2 (5 bases). Germline CDR1 and CDR2: MNHNS and SASEGT. Trimming removed 9 bases at V and 7 bases at J, with 16 bases between. The CDR3 loop spans 12 amino acids.

The DNA for the CDR3 is TGTGCCAGCATTTTGTCGGGACAGGGCCCCTACGAGCAGTACTTC. Translation: CASILSGQGPYEQYF. V is TRBV28 and J is TRBJ2-7, with TRBD1 identical over 9 bases. The trim removed 7 bases at V and 2 bases at J, leaving 9 bases unmatched. Per germline, CDR1 MDHEN and CDR2 SYDVKM. The CDR3 has 15 residues.

J is TRBJ1-6 and V is TRBV9, with D hard to call. This CDR3 contains 15 residues. Per the germline V gene, CDR1 is SGDLS and CDR2 is YYNGEE. Trimming removed 6 bases at V and 13 bases at J, with 23 bases between. In DNA form, the CDR3 reads TGTGCCAGCACCGCGATCCGAACCGTACTTCACCCCCTCCACTTT. Protein product: CASTAIRTVLHPLHF.

The chain recombines TRBV5-1 with TRBJ1-3; the match to TRBD1 covers 8 bases. Per the germline V gene, CDR1 is SGHRS and CDR2 is YFSETQ. The junction had 6 bases not matched to a gene; V was cut back by 0 bases and J by 4 bases. CDR3 length equals 16 residues. CDR3 DNA: TGCGCCAGCAGCTTGGGCAGGACAGGGACAGGAAACACCATATATTTT. It codes for CASSLGRTGTGNTIYF.

The chain employs TRBV29-1 and TRBJ1-1; weak D call: TRBD1 (6 bases). Germline loops: CDR1 SQVTM, CDR2 ANQGSEA. V shed 3 bases and J shed 5 bases, with 10 bases lying between them. The CDR3 covers 12 residues. CDR3 in DNA: TGCAGCGTTGAGAAAGGGGGAACTGAAGCTTTCTTT. Protein sequence: CSVEKGGTEAFF.

This clone was detected a few times. This chain connects TRBV4-1 to TRBJ1-5; TRBD1 matches 7 bases. The germline V gene has CDR1 MGHRA and CDR2 YSYEKL. The ends lost 3 bases at V and 4 bases at J; junction bases unmatched: 6. The CDR3 is 15 amino acids. DNA of the CDR3: TGCGCCAGCAGCCAGGACACAGGGGAGAATCAGCCCCAGCATTTT. Residues: CASSQDTGENQPQHF.

The chain employs TRBV7-3 and TRBJ1-2; D not certain. The CDR3 is 15 residues long. CDR1 is SGHTA, CDR2 FQGTGA, per germline. Trimming removed 4 bases at V and 7 bases at J, with 19 bases between. CDR3 region: CASSSGPGNQAGYTF. CDR3 DNA: TGTGCCAGCAGCTCCGGCCCGGGGAACCAGGCTGGCTACACCTTC.

CDR3 coding DNA: TGTGCCAGCAAGGGCTTGCCGGGGTCCCACGAGCAGTACTTC. This translates into CASKGLPGSHEQYF. This chain links TRBV6-1 with TRBJ2-7, with a weak D call TRBD2 (5 bases). Germline loops: CDR1 MNHNS, CDR2 SASEGT. The CDR3 loop spans 14 amino acids. V lost 7 bases, J lost 5 bases, and 18 bases lay in between.

The chain combines TRBV11-3 with TRBJ2-7; the D is unclear. CDR1 is SGHNT, CDR2 YENEEA, per germline. V was pared by 0 bases and J by 6 bases, with 6 bases between. There are 12 residues in the CDR3. CDR3 DNA sequence: TGTGCCAGCAGCTTAGAAGGGCGCGAGCAGTACTTC. It specifies CASSLEGREQYF.

The chain recombines TRBV5-6 with TRBJ2-5, with 10 nucleotides matching TRBD2. Germline V gene data show CDR1 as SGHDT and CDR2 as YYEEEE. Losses at the gene ends were 0 bases for V and 1 base for J; bases not matched to a gene: 3. CDR3 length equals 16 residues. The CDR3: CASSLGTSGIQETQYF. The CDR3 DNA sequence: TGTGCCAGCAGCTTGGGTACTAGCGGGATCCAAGAGACCCAGTACTTC.

The V gene is TRBV29-1, the J gene TRBJ2-1, with D tentatively TRBD1 (5 bases). V was cut by 6 bases and J by 5 bases, with 17 bases left in between. CDR1 SQVTM and CDR2 ANQGSEA come from the germline V gene. This CDR3 spans 14 amino acids. Here the CDR3 DNA reads TGCAGCGTCCTCAGATCGGACAAACACAATGAGCAGTTCTTC. Its translation is CSVLRSDKHNEQFF.

V and J are TRBV4-2 and TRBJ1-2; D is undetermined. Trimming pared 3 bases from V and 4 bases from J, leaving 12 bases between. The CDR3 covers 14 residues. CDR1 and CDR2 from the germline V gene are LGHNA and YNFKEQ. CDR3 nucleotide sequence: TGTGCCAGCAGCCACGAGGACGGACCCTATGGCTACACCTTC. Its translation is CASSHEDGPYGYTF.

The chain joins TRBV10-2 to TRBJ2-3; D remains unclear. The germline V and J ends were trimmed by 5 bases and 4 bases, with 7 bases remaining between them. There are 12 residues in the CDR3. The germline V gene has CDR1 WSHSY and CDR2 SAAADI. CDR3 loop: CASSKTADTQYF. In DNA, the CDR3 is TGCGCCAGCAGTAAGACTGCAGATACGCAGTATTTT.

This chain joins TRBV30 and TRBJ2-7, with TRBD1 identical over 7 bases. From germline, CDR1 is GTSNPN and CDR2 SVGIG (reference sequence). This CDR3 is built from 13 residues. The J segment lost 2 bases and the V segment lost 5 bases, leaving 6 bases of the junction unmatched. The CDR3 DNA sequence: TGTGCCTGGGATACAGGGGAACCCTACGAGCAGTACTTC. Translated: CAWDTGEPYEQYF. Full variable domain (remainder filled in from reference TRBV30 and TRBJ2-7): SQTIHQWPATLVQPVGSPLSLECTVEGTSNPNLYWYRQAAGRGLQLLFYSVGIGQISSEVPQNLSASRPQDRQFILSSKKLLLSDSGFYLCAWDTGEPYEQYFGPGTRLTVT.

The chain is built from TRBV28 and TRBJ2-7; D uncertain. This CDR3 region has 15 residues. Germline-derived CDR1 and CDR2 are MDHEN and SYDVKM. The ends were cut back, 1 base at V and 2 bases at J, with 12 bases in the middle. This chain's CDR3 is CASSLSWISPYEQYF. CDR3 nucleotides: TGTGCCAGCAGTTTATCCTGGATCTCCCCCTACGAGCAGTACTTC. Supplemented by reference TRBV28 and TRBJ2-7, the full variable domain reads DVKVTQSSRYLVKRTGEKVFLECVQDMDHENMFWYRQDPGLGLRLIYFSYDVKMKEKGDIPEGYSVSREKKERFSLILESASTNQTSMYLCASSLSWISPYEQYFGPGTRLTVT.

This clone was seen only once. This chain joins TRBV5-1 and TRBJ1-1; D uncertain. This CDR3 has 11 amino acids. Germline V CDR1 and CDR2: SGHRS, YFSETQ. The ends were cut back, 7 bases at V and 7 bases at J, with 11 bases in the middle. For the CDR3, the DNA is TGCGCCAGCTTCGACGGAGGTGAAGCTTTCTTT. It codes for CASFDGGEAFF.

The chain recombines TRBV14 with TRBJ2-7; D not resolved. There are 14 residues in the CDR3. Per germline, CDR1 SGHDN and CDR2 FVKESK. Trimming left V 0 bases short and J 1 base short, with 7 bases between. The CDR3 sequence: CASSQEWGSYEQYF. CDR3 DNA sequence: TGTGCCAGCAGCCAAGAATGGGGATCCTACGAGCAGTACTTC.